This entry is about one T cell receptor (beta chain). What it recognizes is unknown. This sample stems from a study of shared clonotypes between healthy human individuals. Notes on the study in general: Some naive CD4 clonotypes, roughly 4.7%, turned up in common across four donors.

The input for sorted-subset replicate PCRs was around 0.2 ug DNA, 25,000 to 35,000 T cell genomes. Produced via immunoSEQ multiplex PCR; TCRdb's table is partial and in-frame only. The sample holds some 1,600,000 clones, approximately 98% seen once. There are 15 residues in the CDR3. Germline V gene sequence: CDR1 SNHLY, CDR2 FYNNEI. J was trimmed by 5 bases and V by 7 bases; bases with no gene match: 8. This TCR derives from a man aged 30 to 45 in good health. Input material: naive CD4+ T cells sorted from blood. Sample subset: CD45RA+ positively selected. The rearrangement links TRBV2 to TRBJ2-2; the match to TRBD1 covers 9 bases. This chain's CDR3 is CASKPTGGRTGELFF. The CDR3 bases are TGTGCCAGCAAACCGACAGGGGGGCGAACCGGGGAGCTGTTTTTT.